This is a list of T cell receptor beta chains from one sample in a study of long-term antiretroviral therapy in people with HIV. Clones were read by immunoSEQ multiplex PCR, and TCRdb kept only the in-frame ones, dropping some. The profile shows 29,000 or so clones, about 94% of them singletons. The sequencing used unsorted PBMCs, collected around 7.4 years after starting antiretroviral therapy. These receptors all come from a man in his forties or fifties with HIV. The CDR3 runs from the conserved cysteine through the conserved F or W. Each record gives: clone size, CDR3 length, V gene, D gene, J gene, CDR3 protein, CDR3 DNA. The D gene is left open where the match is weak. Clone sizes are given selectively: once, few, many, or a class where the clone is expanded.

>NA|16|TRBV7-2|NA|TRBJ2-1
CASSAVWARLYNEQFF
TGTGCCAGCAGTGCTGTCTGGGCCCGCTTATACAATGAGCAGTTCTTC
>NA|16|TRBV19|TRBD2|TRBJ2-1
CASSILAGSSYNEQFF
TGTGCCAGTAGTATACTAGCGGGGTCCTCCTACAATGAGCAGTTCTTC
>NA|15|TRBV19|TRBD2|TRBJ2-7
CASSITPGLAAEQYF
TGTGCCAGTAGTATTACCCCGGGACTAGCGGCCGAGCAGTACTTC
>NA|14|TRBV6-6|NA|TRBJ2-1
CASSSFPSYNEQFF
TGTGCCAGCAGTTCATTCCCCTCCTACAATGAGCAGTTCTTC
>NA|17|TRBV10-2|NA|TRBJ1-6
CASSARDTLPYNSPLHF
TGCGCCAGCAGTGCTCGGGACACCCTTCCCTATAATTCACCCCTCCACTTT
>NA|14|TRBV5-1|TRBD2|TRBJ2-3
CASSLDGGADTQYF
TGCGCCAGCAGCTTGGACGGGGGGGCAGATACGCAGTATTTT
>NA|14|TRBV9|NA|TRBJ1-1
CASSVGSSNTEAFF
TGTGCCAGCAGCGTAGGGTCCTCGAACACTGAAGCTTTCTTT
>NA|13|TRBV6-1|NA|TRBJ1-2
CASSQGGYYGYTF
TGTGCCAGCAGCCAGGGTGGGTACTATGGCTACACCTTC
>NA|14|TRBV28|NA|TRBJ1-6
CASSLLQDNSPLHF
TGTGCCAGCAGTTTATTGCAAGATAATTCACCCCTCCACTTT
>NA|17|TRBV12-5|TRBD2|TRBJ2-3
CASGLLLLAHSTDTQYF
TGTGCTAGTGGTTTGCTGCTACTAGCGCATAGCACAGATACGCAGTATTTT
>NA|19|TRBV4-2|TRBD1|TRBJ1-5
CASSQGGTGGARSNQPQHF
TGTGCCAGCAGCCAAGGGGGTACAGGGGGCGCGAGAAGCAATCAGCCCCAGCATTTT
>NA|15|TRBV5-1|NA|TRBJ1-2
CASSLAPASNYGYTF
TGCGCCAGCAGCTTGGCCCCAGCTTCTAACTATGGCTACACCTTC
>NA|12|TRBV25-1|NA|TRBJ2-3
CASSELGTTQYF
TGTGCCAGCAGTGAACTCGGGACTACGCAGTATTTT
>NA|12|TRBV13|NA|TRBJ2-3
CASSPTEDTQYF
TGTGCCAGCAGCCCCACGGAAGATACGCAGTATTTT
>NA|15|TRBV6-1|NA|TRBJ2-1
CASREDRGARNEQFF
TGTGCCAGCAGAGAGGACCGGGGGGCCAGGAATGAGCAGTTCTTC
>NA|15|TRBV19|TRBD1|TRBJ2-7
CASSIVGTGVYEQYF
TGTGCCAGTAGTATAGTCGGGACAGGGGTCTACGAGCAGTACTTC
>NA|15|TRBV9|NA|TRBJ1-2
CASSGRTELNYGYTF
TGTGCCAGCAGCGGACGGACTGAACTTAACTATGGCTACACCTTC
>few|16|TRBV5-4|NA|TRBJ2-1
CASSPGAQRSTNEQFF
TGTGCCAGCAGCCCGGGGGCCCAGCGGAGTACCAATGAGCAGTTCTTC
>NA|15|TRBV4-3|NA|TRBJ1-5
CASSQDWEGNQPQHF
TGCGCCAGCAGCCAAGATTGGGAGGGTAATCAGCCCCAGCATTTT
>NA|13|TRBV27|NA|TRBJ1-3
CASSPGFGRTIYF
TGTGCCAGCAGTCCAGGTTTTGGGCGCACCATATATTTT
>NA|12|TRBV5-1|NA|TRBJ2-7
CASSLEFYEQYF
TGCGCCAGCAGCTTGGAATTCTACGAGCAGTACTTC
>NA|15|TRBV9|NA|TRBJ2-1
CASSAGVEAYNEQFF
TGTGCCAGCAGCGCCGGGGTTGAGGCCTACAATGAGCAGTTCTTC
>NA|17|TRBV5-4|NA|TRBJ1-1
CASSPRGGPVGGTEAFF
TGTGCCAGCAGCCCTAGGGGCGGCCCCGTGGGAGGCACTGAAGCTTTCTTT
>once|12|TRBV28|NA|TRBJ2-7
CASSSGSSEQYF
TGTGCCAGCAGCTCCGGATCTTCCGAGCAGTACTTC
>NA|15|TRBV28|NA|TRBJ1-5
CASSLRSFSRGAQHF
TGTGCCAGCAGTTTAAGGTCGTTTTCGAGGGGGGCCCAGCATTTT
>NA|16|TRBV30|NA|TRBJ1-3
CACTPRGLSSGNTIYF
TGTGCCTGCACACCCCGGGGTCTCTCCTCTGGAAACACCATATATTTT
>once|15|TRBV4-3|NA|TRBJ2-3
CASSQEAGEGDTQYF
TGCGCCAGCAGCCAAGAGGCAGGGGAAGGAGATACGCAGTATTTT
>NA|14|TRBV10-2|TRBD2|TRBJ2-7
CASSPSGPYYEQYF
TGCGCCAGCAGTCCTAGCGGGCCCTACTACGAGCAGTACTTC
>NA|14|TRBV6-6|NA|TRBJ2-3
CASSRDGSTDTQYF
TGTGCCAGCAGCCGGGACGGTAGCACAGATACGCAGTATTTT
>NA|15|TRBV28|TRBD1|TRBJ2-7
CASSPYSGQGYEQYF
TGTGCCAGCAGTCCATACTCGGGACAGGGCTACGAGCAGTACTTC
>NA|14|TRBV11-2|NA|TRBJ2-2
CASSLGLLTGELFF
TGTGCCAGCAGCTTAGGTCTGCTCACCGGGGAGCTGTTTTTT
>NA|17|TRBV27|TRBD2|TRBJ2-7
CASSSPVGTSGYYEQYF
TGTGCCAGCAGTTCGCCCGTCGGGACTAGCGGTTACTACGAGCAGTACTTC
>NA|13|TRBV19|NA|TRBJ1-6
CASSIGGDSPLHF
TGTGCCAGTAGTATAGGGGGGGATTCACCCCTCCACTTT
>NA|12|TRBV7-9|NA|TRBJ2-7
CASSLEQTEQYF
TGTGCCAGCAGCTTAGAACAGACCGAGCAGTACTTC
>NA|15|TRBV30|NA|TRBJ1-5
CAWSQDRGGNQPQHF
TGTGCCTGGAGCCAAGACCGGGGCGGCAATCAGCCCCAGCATTTT
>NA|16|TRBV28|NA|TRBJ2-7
CASSPPGAGLSYEQYF
TGTGCCAGCAGCCCACCGGGGGCAGGGCTCTCCTACGAGCAGTACTTC
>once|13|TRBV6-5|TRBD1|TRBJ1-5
CASSRTGSQPQHF
TGTGCCAGCAGCCGGACAGGGAGTCAGCCCCAGCATTTT
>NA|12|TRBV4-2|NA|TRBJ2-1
CASSHSGGEQFF
TGTGCCAGCAGCCATTCGGGCGGGGAGCAGTTCTTC
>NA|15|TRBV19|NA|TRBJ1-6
CASSRTSSYNSPLHF
TGTGCCAGTAGTAGGACAAGCTCCTATAATTCACCCCTCCACTTT